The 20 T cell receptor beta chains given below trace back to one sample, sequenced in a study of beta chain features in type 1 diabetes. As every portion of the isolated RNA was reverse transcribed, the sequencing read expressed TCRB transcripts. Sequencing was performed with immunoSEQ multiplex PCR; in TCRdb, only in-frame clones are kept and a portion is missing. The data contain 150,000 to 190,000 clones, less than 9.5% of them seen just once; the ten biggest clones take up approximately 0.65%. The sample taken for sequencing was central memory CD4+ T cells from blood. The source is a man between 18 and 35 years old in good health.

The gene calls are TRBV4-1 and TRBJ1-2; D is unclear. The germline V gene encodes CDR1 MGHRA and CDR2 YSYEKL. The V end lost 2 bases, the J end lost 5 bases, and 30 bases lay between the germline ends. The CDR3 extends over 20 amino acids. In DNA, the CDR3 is TGCGCCAGCAGCCAAAGTCTAACTTTGGGTCTAGCTCCGCGAGCGTATGGCTACACCTTC. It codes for CASSQSLTLGLAPRAYGYTF.

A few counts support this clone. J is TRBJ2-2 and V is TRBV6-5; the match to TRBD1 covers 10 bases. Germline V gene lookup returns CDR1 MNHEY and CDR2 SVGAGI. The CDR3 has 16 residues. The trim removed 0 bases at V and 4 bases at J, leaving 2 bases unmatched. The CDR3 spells CASSYSRTGGTGELFF. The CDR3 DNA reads TGTGCCAGCAGTTACTCGAGGACAGGGGGCACCGGGGAGCTGTTTTTT.

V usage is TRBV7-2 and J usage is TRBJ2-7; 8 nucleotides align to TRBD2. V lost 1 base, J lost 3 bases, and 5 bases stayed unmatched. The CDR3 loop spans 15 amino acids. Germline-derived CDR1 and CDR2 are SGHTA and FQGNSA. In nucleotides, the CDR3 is TGTGCCAGCAGCTTAGTGGGCGGGGGGCTCTACGAGCAGTACTTC. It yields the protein CASSLVGGGLYEQYF.

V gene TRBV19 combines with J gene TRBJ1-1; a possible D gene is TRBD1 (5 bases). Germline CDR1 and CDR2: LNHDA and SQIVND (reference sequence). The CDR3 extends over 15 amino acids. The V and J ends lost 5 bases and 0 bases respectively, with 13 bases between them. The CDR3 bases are TGTGCCAGTAGTGGGGGAGGAAATTTGAACACTGAAGCTTTCTTT. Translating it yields CASSGGGNLNTEAFF.

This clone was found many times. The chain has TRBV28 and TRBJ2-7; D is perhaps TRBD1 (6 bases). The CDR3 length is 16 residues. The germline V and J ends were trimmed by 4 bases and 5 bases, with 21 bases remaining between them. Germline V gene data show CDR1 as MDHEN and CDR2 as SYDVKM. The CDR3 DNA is TGTGCCAGCAGTTCCAATCTCAGGGATAACAGGGACGAGCAGTACTTC. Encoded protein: CASSSNLRDNRDEQYF.

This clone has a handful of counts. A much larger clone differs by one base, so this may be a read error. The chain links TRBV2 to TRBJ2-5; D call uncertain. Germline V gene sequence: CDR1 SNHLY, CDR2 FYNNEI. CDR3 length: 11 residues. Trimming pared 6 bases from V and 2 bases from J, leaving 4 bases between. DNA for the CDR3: TGTGCCAGCAGAACACAAGAGACCCAGTACTTC. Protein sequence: CASRTQETQYF.

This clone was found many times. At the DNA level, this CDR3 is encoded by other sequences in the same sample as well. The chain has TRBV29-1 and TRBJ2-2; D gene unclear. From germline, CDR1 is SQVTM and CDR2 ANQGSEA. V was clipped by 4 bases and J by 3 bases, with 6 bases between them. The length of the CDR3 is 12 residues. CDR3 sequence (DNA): TGCAGCGTTGCGACATACACCGGGGAGCTGTTTTTT. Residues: CSVATYTGELFF.

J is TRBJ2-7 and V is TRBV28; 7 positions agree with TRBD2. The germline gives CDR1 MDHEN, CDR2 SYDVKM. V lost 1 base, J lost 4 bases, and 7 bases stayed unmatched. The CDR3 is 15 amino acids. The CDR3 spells CASSLLGEGGYEQYF. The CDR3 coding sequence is TGTGCCAGCAGTTTATTAGGGGAGGGCGGGTACGAGCAGTACTTC.

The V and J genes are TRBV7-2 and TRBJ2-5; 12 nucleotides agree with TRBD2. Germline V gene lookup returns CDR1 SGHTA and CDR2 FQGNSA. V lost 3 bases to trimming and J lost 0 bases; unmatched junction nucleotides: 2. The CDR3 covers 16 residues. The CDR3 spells CASSLTSGGNQETQYF. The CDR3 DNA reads TGTGCCAGCAGCTTGACTAGCGGGGGAAACCAAGAGACCCAGTACTTC.

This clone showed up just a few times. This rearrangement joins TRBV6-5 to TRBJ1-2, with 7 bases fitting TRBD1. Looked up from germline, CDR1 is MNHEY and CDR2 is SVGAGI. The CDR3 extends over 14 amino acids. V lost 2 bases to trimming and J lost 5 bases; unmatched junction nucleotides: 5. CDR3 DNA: TGTGCCAGCAGTTACAGGGGGCCGGAGTATGGCTACACCTTC. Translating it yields CASSYRGPEYGYTF.

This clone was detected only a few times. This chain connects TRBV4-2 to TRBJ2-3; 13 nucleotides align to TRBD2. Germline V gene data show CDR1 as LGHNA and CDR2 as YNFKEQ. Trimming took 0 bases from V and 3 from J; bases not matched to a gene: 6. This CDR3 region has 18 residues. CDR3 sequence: CASSQDLWTSGRTDTQYF. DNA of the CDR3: TGTGCCAGCAGCCAAGACCTTTGGACTAGCGGGAGAACAGATACGCAGTATTTT.

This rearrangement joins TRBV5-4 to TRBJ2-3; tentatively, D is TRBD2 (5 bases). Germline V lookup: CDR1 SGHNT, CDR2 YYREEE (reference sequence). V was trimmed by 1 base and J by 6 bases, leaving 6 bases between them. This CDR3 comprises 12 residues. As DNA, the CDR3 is TGTGCCAGCAGCTTGTCGGGGGATACGCAGTATTTT. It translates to CASSLSGDTQYF.

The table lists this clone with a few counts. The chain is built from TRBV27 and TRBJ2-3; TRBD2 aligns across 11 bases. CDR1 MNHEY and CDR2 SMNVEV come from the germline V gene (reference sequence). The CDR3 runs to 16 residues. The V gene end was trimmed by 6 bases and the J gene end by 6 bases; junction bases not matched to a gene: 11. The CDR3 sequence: CASRTSGSSNWDTQYF. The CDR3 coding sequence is TGTGCCAGCAGAACTAGCGGGAGTTCTAACTGGGATACGCAGTATTTT.

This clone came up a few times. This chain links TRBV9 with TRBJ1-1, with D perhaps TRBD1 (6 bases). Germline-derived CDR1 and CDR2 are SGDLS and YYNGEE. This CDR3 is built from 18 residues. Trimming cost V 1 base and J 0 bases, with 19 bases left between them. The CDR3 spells CASSVPPGAHPMNTEAFF. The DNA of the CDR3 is TGTGCCAGCAGCGTACCCCCAGGGGCCCATCCTATGAACACTGAAGCTTTCTTT.

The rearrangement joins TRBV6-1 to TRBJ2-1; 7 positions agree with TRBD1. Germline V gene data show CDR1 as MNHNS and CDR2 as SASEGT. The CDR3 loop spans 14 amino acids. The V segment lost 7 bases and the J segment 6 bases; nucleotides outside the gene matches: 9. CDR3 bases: TGTGCCAGCACCCAGGGGACAGTCGGCAATGAGCAGTTCTTC. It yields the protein CASTQGTVGNEQFF.

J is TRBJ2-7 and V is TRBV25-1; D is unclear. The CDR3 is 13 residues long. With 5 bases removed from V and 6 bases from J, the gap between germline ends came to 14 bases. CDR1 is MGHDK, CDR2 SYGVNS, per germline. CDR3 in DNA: TGTGCCAGCAGTAACCCCGCGTCTCTCGAGCAGTACTTC. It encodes CASSNPASLEQYF.

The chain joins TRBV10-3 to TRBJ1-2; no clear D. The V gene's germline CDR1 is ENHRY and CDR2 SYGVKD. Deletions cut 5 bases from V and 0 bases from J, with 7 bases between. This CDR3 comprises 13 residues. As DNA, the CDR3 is TGTGCCATCAGTCCAGAAGCTAACTATGGCTACACCTTC. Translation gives CAISPEANYGYTF.

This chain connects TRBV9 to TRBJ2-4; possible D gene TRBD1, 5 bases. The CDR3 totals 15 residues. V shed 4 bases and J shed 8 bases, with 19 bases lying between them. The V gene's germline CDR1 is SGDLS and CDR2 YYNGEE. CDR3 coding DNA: TGTGCCAGCAGCCCCCAAGTCCAGGGTTCGGACATTCAGTACTTC. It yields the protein CASSPQVQGSDIQYF. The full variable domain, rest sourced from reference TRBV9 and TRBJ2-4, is DSGVTQTPKHLITATGQRVTLRCSPRSGDLSVYWYQQSLDQGLQFLIQYYNGEERAKGNILERFSAQQFPDLHSELNLSSLELGDSALYFCASSPQVQGSDIQYFGAGTRLSVL.

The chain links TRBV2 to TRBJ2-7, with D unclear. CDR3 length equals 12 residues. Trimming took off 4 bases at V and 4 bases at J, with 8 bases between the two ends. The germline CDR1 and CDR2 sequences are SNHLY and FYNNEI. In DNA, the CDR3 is TGTGCCAGCAGTGCCAGTCAGTACGAGCAGTACTTC. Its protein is CASSASQYEQYF.

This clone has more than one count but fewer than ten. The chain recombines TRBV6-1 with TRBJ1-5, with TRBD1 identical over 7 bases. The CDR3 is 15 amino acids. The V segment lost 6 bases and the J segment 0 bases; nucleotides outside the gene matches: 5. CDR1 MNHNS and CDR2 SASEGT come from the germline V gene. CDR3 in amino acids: CASSPGTDSNQPQHF. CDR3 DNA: TGTGCCAGCAGCCCCGGGACAGATAGCAATCAGCCCCAGCATTTT.